This paragraph reports one TCR beta chain. Its target is unknown. The sequenced template was cDNA made from the entire isolated RNA. Some clones are missing from TCRdb's copy, which holds only in-frame ones; the method was immunoSEQ multiplex PCR. Here the sample spans 15,000 to 20,000 clones, about 50% being singletons. The sample comes from a study of beta chain features in type 1 diabetes. Broader study findings: Significant though moderate, a shortening of TCRB CDR3s appeared in all four CD4+ subsets of Type 1 diabetes patients. More deletions and fewer insertions at VDJ junctions were found in patients with type 1 diabetes.

Cell sorting via CD45RO/CCR7/CD25/CD127/CD95/CD27 was performed to obtain CD4+ naive, central memory, regulatory and stem cell-like memory cells. The J segment lost 4 bases and the V segment lost 3 bases, leaving 4 bases of the junction unmatched. The CDR3 runs 15 residues. Per germline, CDR1 SGHNT and CDR2 YENEEA. The clonotype comes from a man aged 18 to 29 in good health. Sequencing was carried out using stem cell memory CD4+ T cells from blood. The rearrangement joins TRBV11-3 to TRBJ2-1; 9 bases agree with TRBD2. CDR3 DNA sequence: TGTGCCAGCAGCTTCGCGGGAGGGCCGTACAATGAGCAGTTCTTC. It codes for CASSFAGGPYNEQFF.